At least ten counts were recorded for the clone carrying this T cell receptor beta chain. The data were obtained in a study of regulatory T cells in long-lasting Graves disease. In building TCR beta libraries, iRepertoire HTBI primers were used together with Arm-PCR of CDR3 regions. TCRdb analysed the multiplex PCR reads with MiXCR anew, one entry per CDR3 protein. The sample has about 300,000 distinct CDR3 sequences, approximately 20% seen once; the top ten hold roughly 40%. Time point described: newly diagnosed GD, antithyroid drugs for less than 3 months. TCR sequences were obtained from RNA taken from PBMCs. The TCR comes from a female donor with Graves disease. Material: peripheral blood mononuclear cells (PBMCs), obtained at new diagnosis, from a patient treated with antithyroid drugs.

CDR3 loop: CASSLMTGPTGYF. The DNA of the CDR3 is TGTGCCAGCAGCCTTATGACGGGACCCACGGGGTATTTT. The chain is built from TRBV7-9 and TRBJ2-3, with D tentatively TRBD1 or TRBD2 (5 bases each). The CDR3 loop spans 13 amino acids. With 5 bases removed from V and 14 bases from J, the gap between germline ends came to 20 bases. Germline V lookup: CDR1 SEHNR, CDR2 FQNEAQ (reference sequence).